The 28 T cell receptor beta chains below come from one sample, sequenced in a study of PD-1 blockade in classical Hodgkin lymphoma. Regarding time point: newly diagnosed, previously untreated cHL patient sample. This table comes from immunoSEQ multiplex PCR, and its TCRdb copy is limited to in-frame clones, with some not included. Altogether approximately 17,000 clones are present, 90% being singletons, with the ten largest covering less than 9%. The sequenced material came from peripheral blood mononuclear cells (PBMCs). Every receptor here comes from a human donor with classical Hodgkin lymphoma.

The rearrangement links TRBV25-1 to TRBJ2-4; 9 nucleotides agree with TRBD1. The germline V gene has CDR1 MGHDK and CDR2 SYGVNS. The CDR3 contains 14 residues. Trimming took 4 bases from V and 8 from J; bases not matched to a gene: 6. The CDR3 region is CASSGRTGVHIQYF. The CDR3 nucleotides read TGTGCCAGCAGTGGTAGGACAGGGGTGCACATTCAGTACTTC.

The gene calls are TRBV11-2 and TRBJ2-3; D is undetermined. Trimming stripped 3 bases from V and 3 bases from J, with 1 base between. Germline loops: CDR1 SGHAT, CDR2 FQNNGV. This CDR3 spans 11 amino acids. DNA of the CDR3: TGTGCCAGCAGCTTTACAGATACGCAGTATTTT. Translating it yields CASSFTDTQYF.

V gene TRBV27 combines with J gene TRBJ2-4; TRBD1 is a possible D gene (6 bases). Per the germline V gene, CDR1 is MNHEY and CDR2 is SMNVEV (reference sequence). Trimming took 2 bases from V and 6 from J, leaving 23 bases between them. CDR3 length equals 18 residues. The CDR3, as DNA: TGTGCCAGCAGTTTAGTGATGGTCAGGGGACCCTATAGAAACATTCAGTACTTC. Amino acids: CASSLVMVRGPYRNIQYF.

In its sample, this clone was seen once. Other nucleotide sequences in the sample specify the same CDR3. CDR3 bases: TGTGCCAGCAGTGAAGTTGGGGGGCGTGGGGCCAACGTCCTGACTTTC. Its protein is CASSEVGGRGANVLTF. V and J are TRBV6-1 and TRBJ2-6; D is possibly TRBD1 or TRBD2 (6 bases each). There are 16 residues in the CDR3. V lost 1 base and J 3 bases, leaving 10 bases between the germline ends. CDR1 MNHNS and CDR2 SASEGT come from the germline V gene.

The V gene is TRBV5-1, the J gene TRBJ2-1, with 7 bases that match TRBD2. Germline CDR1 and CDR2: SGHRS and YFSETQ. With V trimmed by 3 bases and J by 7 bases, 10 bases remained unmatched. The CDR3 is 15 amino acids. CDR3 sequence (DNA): TGCGCCAGCAGCTCCGAGGGTTGGGGGGGTAATGAGCAGTTCTTC. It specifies CASSSEGWGGNEQFF.

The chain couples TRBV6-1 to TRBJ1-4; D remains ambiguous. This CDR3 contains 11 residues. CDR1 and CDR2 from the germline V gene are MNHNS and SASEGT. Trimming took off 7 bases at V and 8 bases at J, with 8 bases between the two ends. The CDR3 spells CASTFGEKLFF. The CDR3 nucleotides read TGTGCCAGCACCTTCGGGGAAAAACTGTTTTTT.

CDR3 residues: CASSLRQVKQFF. CDR3 nucleotides: TGTGCCAGCAGTCTTCGACAGGTGAAGCAGTTCTTC. The chain joins TRBV6-6 to TRBJ2-1, with D maybe TRBD1 (6 bases). CDR3 length: 12 amino acids. Germline V gene data show CDR1 as MNHNY and CDR2 as SVGAGI (reference sequence). The V end was cut by 5 bases, the J end by 11 bases, with 13 bases between.

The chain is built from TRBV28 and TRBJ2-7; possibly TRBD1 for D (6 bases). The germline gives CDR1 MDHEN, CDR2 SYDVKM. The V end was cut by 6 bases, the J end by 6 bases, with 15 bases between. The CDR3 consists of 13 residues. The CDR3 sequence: CASRPPTGSEQYF. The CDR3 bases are TGTGCCAGCAGACCCCCCACAGGGTCCGAGCAGTACTTC.

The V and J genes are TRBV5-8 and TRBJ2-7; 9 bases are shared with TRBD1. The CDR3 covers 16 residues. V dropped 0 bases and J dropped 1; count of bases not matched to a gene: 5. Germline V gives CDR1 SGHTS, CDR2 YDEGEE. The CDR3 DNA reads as TGTGCCAGCAGCTTGGGTTCAGGGACAGGGTCCTACGAGCAGTACTTC. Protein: CASSLGSGTGSYEQYF.

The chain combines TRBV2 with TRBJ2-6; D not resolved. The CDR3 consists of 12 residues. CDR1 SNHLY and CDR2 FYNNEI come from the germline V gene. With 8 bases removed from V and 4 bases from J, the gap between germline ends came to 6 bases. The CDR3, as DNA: TGTGCCAGCGATCGGGGGGCCAACGTCCTGACTTTC. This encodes CASDRGANVLTF.

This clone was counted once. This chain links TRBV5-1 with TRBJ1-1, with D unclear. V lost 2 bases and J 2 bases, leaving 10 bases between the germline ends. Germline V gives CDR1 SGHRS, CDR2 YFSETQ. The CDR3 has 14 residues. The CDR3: CASSLGNFNTEAFF. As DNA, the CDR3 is TGCGCCAGCAGCTTAGGAAATTTTAACACTGAAGCTTTCTTT.

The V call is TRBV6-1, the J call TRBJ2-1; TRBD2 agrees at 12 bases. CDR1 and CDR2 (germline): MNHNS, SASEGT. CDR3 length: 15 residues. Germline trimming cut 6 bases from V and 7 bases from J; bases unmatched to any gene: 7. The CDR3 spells CASSPLAGGSNEQFF. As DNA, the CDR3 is TGTGCCAGCAGCCCACTAGCGGGAGGAAGTAATGAGCAGTTCTTC.

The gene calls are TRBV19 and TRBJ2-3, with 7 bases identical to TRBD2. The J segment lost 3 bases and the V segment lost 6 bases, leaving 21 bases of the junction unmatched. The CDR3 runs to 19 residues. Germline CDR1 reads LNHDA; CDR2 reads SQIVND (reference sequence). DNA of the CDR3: TGTGCCAGTAGGCCACCCCTGGGGGAGGGCCTTGGGCTTACAGATACGCAGTATTTT. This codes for CASRPPLGEGLGLTDTQYF.

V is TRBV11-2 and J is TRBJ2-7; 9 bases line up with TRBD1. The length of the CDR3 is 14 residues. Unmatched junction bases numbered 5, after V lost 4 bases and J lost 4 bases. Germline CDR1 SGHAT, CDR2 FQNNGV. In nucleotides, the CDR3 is TGTGCCAGCAGCTCGGACAGGGGAGGTTACGAGCAGTACTTC. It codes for CASSSDRGGYEQYF.

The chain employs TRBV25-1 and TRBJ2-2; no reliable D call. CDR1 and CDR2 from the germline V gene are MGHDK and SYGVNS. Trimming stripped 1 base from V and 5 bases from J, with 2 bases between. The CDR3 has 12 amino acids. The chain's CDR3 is CASSELTGELFF. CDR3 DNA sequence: TGTGCCAGCAGTGAATTAACCGGGGAGCTGTTTTTT. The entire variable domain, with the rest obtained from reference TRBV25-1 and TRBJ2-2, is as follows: EADIYQTPRYLVIGTGKKITLECSQTMGHDKMYWYQQDPGMELHLIHYSYGVNSTEKGDLSSESTVSRIRTEHFPLTLESARPSHTSQYLCASSELTGELFFGEGSRLTVL.

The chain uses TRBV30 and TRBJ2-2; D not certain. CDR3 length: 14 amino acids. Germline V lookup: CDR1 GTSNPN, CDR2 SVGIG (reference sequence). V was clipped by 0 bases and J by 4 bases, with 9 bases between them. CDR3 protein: CAWSVGLGTGELFF. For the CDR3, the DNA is TGTGCCTGGAGTGTCGGTCTGGGCACCGGGGAGCTGTTTTTT.

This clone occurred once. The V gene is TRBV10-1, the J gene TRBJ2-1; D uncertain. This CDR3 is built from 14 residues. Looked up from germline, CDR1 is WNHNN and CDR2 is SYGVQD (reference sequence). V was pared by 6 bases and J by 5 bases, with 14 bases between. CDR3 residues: CASSKRAKNNEQFF. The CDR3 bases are TGCGCCAGCAGCAAAAGAGCCAAAAACAATGAGCAGTTCTTC.

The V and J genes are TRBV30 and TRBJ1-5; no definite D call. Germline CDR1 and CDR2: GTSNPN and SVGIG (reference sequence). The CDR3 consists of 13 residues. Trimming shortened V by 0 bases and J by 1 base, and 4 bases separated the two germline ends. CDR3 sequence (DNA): TGTGCCTGGAGTGTTCGGAGCAATCAGCCCCAGCATTTT. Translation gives CAWSVRSNQPQHF. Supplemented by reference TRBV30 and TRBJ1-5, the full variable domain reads SQTIHQWPATLVQPVGSPLSLECTVEGTSNPNLYWYRQAAGRGLQLLFYSVGIGQISSEVPQNLSASRPQDRQFILSSKKLLLSDSGFYLCAWSVRSNQPQHFGDGTRLSIL.

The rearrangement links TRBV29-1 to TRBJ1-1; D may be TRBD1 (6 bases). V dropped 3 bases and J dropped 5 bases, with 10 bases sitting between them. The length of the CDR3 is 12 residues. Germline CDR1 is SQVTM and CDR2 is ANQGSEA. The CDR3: CSVDNRVTEAFF. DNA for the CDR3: TGCAGCGTTGATAACAGGGTGACTGAAGCTTTCTTT.

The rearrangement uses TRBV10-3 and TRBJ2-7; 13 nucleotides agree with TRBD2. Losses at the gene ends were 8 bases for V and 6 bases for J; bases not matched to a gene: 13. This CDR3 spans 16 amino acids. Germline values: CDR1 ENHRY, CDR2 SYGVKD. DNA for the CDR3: TGTGCCATCGGCTCAGCCGGGACTAGCGGGAATACCGAGCAGTACTTC. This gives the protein CAIGSAGTSGNTEQYF.

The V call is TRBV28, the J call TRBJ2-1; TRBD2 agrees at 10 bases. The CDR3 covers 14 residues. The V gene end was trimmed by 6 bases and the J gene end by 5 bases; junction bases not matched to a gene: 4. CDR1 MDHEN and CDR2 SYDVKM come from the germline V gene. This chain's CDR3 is CASRLAGGDNEQFF. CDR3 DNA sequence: TGTGCCAGCAGATTAGCGGGAGGTGACAATGAGCAGTTCTTC. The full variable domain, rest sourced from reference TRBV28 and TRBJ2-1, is DVKVTQSSRYLVKRTGEKVFLECVQDMDHENMFWYRQDPGLGLRLIYFSYDVKMKEKGDIPEGYSVSREKKERFSLILESASTNQTSMYLCASRLAGGDNEQFFGPGTRLTVL.

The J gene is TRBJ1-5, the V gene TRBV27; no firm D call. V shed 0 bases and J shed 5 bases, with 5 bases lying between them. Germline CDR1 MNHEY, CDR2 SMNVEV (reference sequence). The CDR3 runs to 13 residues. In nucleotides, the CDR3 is TGTGCCAGCAGTTTATCCTCATATCAGCCCCAGCATTTT. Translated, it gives CASSLSSYQPQHF.

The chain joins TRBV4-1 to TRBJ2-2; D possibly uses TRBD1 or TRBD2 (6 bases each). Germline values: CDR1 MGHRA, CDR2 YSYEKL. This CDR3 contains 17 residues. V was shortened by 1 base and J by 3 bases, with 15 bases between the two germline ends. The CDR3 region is CASSQVGGRSYTGELFF. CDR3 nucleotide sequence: TGCGCCAGCAGCCAAGTGGGGGGCAGGTCTTACACCGGGGAGCTGTTTTTT.

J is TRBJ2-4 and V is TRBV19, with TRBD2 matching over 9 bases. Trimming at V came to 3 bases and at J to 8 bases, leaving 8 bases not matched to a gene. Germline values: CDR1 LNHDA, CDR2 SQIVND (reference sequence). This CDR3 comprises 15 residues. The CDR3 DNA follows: TGTGCCAGTAGTATTAGCGGGGCGGGAGGGGACATTCAGTACTTC. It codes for CASSISGAGGDIQYF.

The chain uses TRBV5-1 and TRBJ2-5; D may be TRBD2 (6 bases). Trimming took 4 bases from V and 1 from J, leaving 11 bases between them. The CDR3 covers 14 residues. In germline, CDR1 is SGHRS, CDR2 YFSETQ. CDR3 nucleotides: TGCGCCAGCAGCACCGGAGGGGCCCAAGAGACCCAGTACTTC. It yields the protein CASSTGGAQETQYF.

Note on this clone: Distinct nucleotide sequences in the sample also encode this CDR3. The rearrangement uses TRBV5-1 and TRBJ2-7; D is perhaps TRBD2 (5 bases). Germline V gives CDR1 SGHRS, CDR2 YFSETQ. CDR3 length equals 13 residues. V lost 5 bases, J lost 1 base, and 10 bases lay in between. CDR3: CASRGTGSYEQYF. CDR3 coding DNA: TGCGCCAGCAGAGGTACGGGATCCTACGAGCAGTACTTC.

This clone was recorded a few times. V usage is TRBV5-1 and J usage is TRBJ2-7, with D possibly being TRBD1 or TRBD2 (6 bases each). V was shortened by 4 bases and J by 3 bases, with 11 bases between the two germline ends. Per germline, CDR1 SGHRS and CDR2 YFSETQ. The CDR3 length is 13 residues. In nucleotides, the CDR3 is TGCGCCAGCAGCAGGGGGGACGGCTACGAGCAGTACTTC. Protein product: CASSRGDGYEQYF.

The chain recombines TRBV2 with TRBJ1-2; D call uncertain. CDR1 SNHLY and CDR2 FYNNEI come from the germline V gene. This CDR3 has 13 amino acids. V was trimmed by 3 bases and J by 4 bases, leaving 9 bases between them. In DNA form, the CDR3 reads TGTGCCAGCAGTGACAGGCCGTCCTATGGCTACACCTTC. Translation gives CASSDRPSYGYTF.